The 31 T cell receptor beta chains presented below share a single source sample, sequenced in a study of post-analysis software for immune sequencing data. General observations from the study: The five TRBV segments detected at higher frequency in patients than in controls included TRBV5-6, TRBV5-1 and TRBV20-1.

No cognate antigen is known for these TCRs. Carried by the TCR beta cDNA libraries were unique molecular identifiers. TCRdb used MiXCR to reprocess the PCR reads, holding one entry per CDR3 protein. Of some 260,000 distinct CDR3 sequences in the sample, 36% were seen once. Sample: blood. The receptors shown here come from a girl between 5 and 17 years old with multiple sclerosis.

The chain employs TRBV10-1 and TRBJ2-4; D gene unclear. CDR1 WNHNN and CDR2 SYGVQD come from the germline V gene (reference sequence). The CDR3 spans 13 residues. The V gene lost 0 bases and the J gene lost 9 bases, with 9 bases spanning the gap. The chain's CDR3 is CASSESGFSIQYF. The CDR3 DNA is TGCGCCAGCAGTGAGTCTGGGTTCAGCATTCAGTACTTC.

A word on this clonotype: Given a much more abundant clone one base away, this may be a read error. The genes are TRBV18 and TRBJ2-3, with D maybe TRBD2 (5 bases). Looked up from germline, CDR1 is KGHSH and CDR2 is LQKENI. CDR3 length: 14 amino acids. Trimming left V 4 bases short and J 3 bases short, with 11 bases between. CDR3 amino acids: CASSQTSGTDTQYF. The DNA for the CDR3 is TGTGCCAGCTCACAGACTTCGGGAACAGATACGCAGTATTTT.

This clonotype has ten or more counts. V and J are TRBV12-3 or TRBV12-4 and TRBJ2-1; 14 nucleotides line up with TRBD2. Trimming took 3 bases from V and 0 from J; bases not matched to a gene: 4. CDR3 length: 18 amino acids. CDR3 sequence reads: CASSLGTSGGPSYNEQFF. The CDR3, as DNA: TGTGCCAGCAGTTTGGGGACTAGCGGGGGACCCTCCTACAATGAGCAGTTCTTC.

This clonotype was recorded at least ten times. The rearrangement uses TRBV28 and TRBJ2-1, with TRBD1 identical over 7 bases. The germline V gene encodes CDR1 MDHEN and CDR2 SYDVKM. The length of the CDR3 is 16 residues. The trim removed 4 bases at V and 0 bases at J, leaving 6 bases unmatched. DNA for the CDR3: TGTGCCAGCAGTTCCCAGGGGGTGGCCTCCTACAATGAGCAGTTCTTC. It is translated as CASSSQGVASYNEQFF.

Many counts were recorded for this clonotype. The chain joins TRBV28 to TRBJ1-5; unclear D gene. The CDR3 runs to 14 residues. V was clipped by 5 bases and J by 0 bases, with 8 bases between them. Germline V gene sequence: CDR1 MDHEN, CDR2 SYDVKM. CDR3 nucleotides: TGTGCCAGCAGTGGAGCCTATAGCAATCAGCCCCAGCATTTT. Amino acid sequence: CASSGAYSNQPQHF. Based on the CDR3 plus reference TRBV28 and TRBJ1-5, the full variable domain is DVKVTQSSRYLVKRTGEKVFLECVQDMDHENMFWYRQDPGLGLRLIYFSYDVKMKEKGDIPEGYSVSREKKERFSLILESASTNQTSMYLCASSGAYSNQPQHFGDGTRLSIL.

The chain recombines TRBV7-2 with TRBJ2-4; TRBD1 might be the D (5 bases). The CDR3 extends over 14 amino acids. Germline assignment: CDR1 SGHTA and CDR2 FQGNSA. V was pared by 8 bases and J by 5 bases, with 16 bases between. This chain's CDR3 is CASSQGRSENIQYF. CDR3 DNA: TGTGCCAGCTCCCAGGGCCGGTCGGAAAACATTCAGTACTTC.

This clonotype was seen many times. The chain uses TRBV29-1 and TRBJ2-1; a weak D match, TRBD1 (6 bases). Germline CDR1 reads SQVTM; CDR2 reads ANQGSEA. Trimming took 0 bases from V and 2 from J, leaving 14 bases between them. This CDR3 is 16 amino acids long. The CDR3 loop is CSVEDQRTAPYNEQFF. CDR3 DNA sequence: TGCAGCGTTGAAGATCAGAGGACAGCCCCCTACAATGAGCAGTTCTTC.

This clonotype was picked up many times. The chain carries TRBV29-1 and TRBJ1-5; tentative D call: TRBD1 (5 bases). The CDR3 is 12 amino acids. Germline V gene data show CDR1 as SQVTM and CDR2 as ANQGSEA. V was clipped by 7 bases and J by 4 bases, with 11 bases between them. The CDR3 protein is CSAQAGNQPQHF. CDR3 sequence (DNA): TGCAGCGCCCAGGCAGGGAATCAGCCCCAGCATTTT.

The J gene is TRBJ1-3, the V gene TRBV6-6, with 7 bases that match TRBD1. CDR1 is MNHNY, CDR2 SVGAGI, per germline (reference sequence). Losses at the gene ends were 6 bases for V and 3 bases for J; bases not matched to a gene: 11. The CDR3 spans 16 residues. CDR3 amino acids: CASRLRQGSIGNTIYF. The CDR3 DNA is TGTGCCAGCAGACTACGACAGGGCAGTATTGGAAACACCATATATTTT.

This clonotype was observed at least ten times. CDR3 sequence: CATSARTTSGNEQFF. The CDR3 nucleotides read TGTGCCACCAGCGCCCGCACTACTAGCGGCAATGAGCAGTTCTTC. The rearrangement joins TRBV15 to TRBJ2-1; 8 nucleotides match TRBD2. Germline V gives CDR1 LNHNV, CDR2 YYDKDF (reference sequence). Trimming took 5 bases from V and 6 from J; bases not matched to a gene: 9. The CDR3 consists of 15 residues.

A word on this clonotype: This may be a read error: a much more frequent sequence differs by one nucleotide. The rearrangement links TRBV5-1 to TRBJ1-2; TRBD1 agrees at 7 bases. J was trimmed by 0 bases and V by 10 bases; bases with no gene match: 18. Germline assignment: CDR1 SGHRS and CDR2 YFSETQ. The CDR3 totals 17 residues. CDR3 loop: CAGTTGQPGNANYGYTF. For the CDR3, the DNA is TGCGCCGGCACTACGGGACAGCCCGGAAACGCTAACTATGGCTACACCTTC.

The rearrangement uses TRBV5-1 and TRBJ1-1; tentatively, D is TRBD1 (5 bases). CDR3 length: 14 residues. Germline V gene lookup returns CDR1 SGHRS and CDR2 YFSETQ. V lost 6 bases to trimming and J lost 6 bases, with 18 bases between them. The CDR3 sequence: CASMGGGEGAEAFF. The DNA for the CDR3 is TGCGCCAGCATGGGTGGAGGGGAGGGTGCTGAAGCTTTCTTT.

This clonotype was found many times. CDR3 sequence (DNA): TGCAGTGCTAGGAACAGGGTTAGCAATCAGCCCCAGCATTTT. Residues: CSARNRVSNQPQHF. V is TRBV20-1 and J is TRBJ1-5; perhaps TRBD1 as D (6 bases). The CDR3 extends over 14 amino acids. Trimming removed 3 bases from V and 0 bases from J, with 9 bases in between. In germline, CDR1 is DFQATT, CDR2 SNEGSKA (reference sequence).

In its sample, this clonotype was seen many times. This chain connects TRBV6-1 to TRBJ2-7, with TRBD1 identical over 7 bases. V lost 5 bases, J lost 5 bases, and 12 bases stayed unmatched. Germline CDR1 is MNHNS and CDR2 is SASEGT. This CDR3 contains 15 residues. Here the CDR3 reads CASSRKVEGANEQYF. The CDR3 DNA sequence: TGTGCCAGCAGTAGAAAGGTTGAGGGGGCGAACGAGCAGTACTTC.

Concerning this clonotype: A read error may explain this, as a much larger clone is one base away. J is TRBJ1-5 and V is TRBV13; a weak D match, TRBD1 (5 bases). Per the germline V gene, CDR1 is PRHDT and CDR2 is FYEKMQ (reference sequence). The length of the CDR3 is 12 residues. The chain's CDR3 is CSSSLGDQPQHF. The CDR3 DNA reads TGTTCCAGCAGCTTAGGGGATCAGCCCCAGCATTTT.

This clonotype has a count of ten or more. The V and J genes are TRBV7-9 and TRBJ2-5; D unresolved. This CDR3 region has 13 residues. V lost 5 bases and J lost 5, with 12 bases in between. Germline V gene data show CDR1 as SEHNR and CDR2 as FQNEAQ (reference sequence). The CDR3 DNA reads TGTGCCAGCAGCCCCCGGGTGGGCGAGACCCAGTACTTC. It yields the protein CASSPRVGETQYF.

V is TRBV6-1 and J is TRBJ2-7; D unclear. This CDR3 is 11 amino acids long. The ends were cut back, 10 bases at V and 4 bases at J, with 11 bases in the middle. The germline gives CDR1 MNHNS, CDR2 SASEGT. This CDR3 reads CATLDPYEQYF. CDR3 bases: TGTGCCACCCTGGACCCGTACGAGCAGTACTTC.

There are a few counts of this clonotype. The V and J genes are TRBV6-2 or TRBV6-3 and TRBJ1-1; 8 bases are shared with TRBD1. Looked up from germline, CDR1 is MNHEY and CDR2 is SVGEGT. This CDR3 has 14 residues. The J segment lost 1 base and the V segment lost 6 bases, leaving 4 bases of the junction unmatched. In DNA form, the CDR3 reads TGTGCCAGCAGAGACAGGGGAGGGAACACTGAAGCTTTCTTT. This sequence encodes CASRDRGGNTEAFF.

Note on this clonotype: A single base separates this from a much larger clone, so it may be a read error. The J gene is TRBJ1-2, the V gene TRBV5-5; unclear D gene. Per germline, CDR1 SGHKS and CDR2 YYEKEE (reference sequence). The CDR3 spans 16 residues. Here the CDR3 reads CAGSFSLGLNVGGYTF. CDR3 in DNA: TGTGCCGGCAGCTTTTCCCTGGGTCTCAATGTTGGTGGCTACACCTTC.

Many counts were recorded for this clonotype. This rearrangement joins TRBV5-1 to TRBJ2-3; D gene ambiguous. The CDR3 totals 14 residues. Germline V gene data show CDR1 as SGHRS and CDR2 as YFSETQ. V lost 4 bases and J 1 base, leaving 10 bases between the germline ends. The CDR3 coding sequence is TGCGCCAGCAGCCAGGCCCAGGGCACAGATACGCAGTATTTT. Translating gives CASSQAQGTDTQYF.

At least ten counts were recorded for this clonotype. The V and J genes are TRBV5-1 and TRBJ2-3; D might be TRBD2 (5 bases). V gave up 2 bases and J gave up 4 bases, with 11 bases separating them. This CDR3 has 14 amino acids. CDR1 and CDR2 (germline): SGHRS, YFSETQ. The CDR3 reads CASSFSFGADTQYF. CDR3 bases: TGCGCCAGCAGCTTTAGCTTCGGGGCAGATACGCAGTATTTT.

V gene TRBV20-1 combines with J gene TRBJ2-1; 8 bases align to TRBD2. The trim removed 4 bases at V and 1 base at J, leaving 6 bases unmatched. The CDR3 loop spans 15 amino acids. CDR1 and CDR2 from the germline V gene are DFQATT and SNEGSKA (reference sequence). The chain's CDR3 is CSAKSLAGSYNEQFF. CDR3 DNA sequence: TGCAGTGCTAAGAGTTTAGCGGGATCCTACAATGAGCAGTTCTTC.

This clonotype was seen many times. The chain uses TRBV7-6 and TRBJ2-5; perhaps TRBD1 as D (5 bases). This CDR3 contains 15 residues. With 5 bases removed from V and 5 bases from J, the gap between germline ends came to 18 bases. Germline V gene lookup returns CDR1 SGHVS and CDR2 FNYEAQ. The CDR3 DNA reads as TGTGCCAGCAGCAGAGTGGGGCTGGGTGGGGAGACCCAGTACTTC. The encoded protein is CASSRVGLGGETQYF.

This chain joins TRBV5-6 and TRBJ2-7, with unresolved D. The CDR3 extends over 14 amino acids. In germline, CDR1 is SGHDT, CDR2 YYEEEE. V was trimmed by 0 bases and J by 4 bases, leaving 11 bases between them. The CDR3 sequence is CASSLGPRKYEQYF. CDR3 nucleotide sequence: TGTGCCAGCAGCTTGGGCCCTAGGAAGTACGAGCAGTACTTC.

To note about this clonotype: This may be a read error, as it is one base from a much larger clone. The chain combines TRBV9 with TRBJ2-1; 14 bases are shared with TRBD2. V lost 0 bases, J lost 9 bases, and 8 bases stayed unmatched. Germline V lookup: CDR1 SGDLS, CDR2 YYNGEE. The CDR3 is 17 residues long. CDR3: CASSVARLAGGPGEQFF. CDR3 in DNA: TGTGCCAGCAGCGTAGCGAGACTAGCGGGAGGGCCCGGTGAGCAGTTCTTC. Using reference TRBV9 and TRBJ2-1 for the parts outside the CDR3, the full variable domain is DSGVTQTPKHLITATGQRVTLRCSPRSGDLSVYWYQQSLDQGLQFLIQYYNGEERAKGNILERFSAQQFPDLHSELNLSSLELGDSALYFCASSVARLAGGPGEQFFGPGTRLTVL.

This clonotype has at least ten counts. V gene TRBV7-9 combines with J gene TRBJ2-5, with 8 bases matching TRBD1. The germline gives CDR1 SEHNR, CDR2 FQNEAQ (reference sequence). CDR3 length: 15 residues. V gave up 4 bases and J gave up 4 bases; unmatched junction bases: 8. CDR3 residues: CASSSALTGAETQYF. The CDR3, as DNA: TGTGCCAGCAGCTCCGCGCTGACAGGGGCAGAGACCCAGTACTTC.

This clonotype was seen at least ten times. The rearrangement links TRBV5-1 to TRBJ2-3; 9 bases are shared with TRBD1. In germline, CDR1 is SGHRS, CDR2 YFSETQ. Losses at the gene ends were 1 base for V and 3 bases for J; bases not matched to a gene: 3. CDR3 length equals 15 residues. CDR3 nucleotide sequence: TGCGCCAGCAGCTTGCGGACAGGGGAGACAGATACGCAGTATTTT. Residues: CASSLRTGETDTQYF.

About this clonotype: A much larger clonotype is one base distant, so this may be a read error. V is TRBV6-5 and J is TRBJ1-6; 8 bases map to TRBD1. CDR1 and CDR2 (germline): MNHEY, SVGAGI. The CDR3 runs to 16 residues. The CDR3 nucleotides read TGTGCCGGCAGTTTGACAGGGGCCGGGAGGAATTCACCCCTCCACTTT. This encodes CAGSLTGAGRNSPLHF.

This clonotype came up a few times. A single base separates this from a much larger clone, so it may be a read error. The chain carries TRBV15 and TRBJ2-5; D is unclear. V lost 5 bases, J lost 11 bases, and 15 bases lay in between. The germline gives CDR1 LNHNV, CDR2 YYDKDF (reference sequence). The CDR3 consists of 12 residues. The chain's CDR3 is CATSSPFREQYF. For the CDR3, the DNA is TGTGCCACCAGCTCCCCTTTCCGTGAGCAGTACTTC.

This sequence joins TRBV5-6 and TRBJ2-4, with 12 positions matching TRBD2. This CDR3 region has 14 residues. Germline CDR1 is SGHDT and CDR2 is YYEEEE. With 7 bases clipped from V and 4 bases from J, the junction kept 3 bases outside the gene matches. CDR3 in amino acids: CASASGGAKNIQYF. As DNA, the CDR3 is TGTGCCAGCGCTAGCGGGGGGGCGAAAAACATTCAGTACTTC.

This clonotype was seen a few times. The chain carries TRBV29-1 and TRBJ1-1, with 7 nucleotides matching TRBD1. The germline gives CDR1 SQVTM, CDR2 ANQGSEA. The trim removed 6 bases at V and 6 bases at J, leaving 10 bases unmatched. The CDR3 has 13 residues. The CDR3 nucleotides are TGCAGCGTCCGTCGAGCAGGGGGAGCTGAAGCTTTCTTT. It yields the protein CSVRRAGGAEAFF.